This T cell receptor (beta chain) derives from a study of T cells in Graves' hyperthyroidism and ophthalmopathy. Looking at the study overall: Upon initial diagnosis and before any treatment, peripheral blood was collected.

Researchers amplified the TCR beta CDR3 regions from RNA transcripts. A set of HTBI primers served as the primers for a first-round RT-PCR of the TCR CDR3. TCRdb ran MiXCR on the multiplex PCR reads and lists one entry per CDR3 protein. The sample holds more than 300,000 distinct CDR3 sequences, less than 20% seen once. This clonotype showed up just a few times. Germline values: CDR1 KGHSH, CDR2 LQKENI. The V end was cut by 3 bases, the J end by 7 bases, with 10 bases between. This CDR3 is built from 13 residues. Sequenced input: blood. J is TRBJ1-5 and V is TRBV18; D may be TRBD1 (6 bases). The receptor comes from a man younger than 35 with Graves' ophthalmopathy. The CDR3 DNA follows: TGTGCCAGCTCACCCAACAGGGAACAGCCCCAGCATTTT. Translating gives CASSPNREQPQHF.